This T cell receptor (beta chain) was profiled in a study of regulatory T cells in long-lasting Graves disease. The time point denotes: newly diagnosed GD, antithyroid drugs for less than 3 months. Scientists built the TCR library using RNA that was extracted from PBMCs. Building the TCR beta libraries relied on iRepertoire HTBI primers, and CDR3 regions underwent Arm-PCR. TCRdb reprocessed the multiplex PCR reads with MiXCR, giving one entry per CDR3 protein. The table lists about 540,000 distinct CDR3 sequences, roughly 14% of them singletons. Germline loops: CDR1 MNHNS, CDR2 SASEGT. The V end was cut by 6 bases, the J end by 7 bases, with 6 bases between. CDR3 size: 10 residues. There are many counts of this clonotype. Another study also made use of these data, one on T cells in Graves' hyperthyroidism and ophthalmopathy.

This receptor was taken from a man under 40 with Graves disease. The J gene is TRBJ2-5, the V gene TRBV6-1; D is unresolved. Sequences were derived from peripheral blood mononuclear cells (PBMCs), sampled at new diagnosis, from a patient treated with antithyroid drugs. CDR3 sequence (DNA): TGTGCCAGCAGATTCGTGACCCAGTACTTC. Its protein is CASRFVTQYF.